The sequence of this T cell receptor beta chain was determined in a study of blood T cells in healthy people across ages. CDR1 is DFQATT and CDR2 is SNEGSKA in the germline V gene (reference sequence). The CDR3 consists of 14 residues. The ends were cut back, 0 bases at V and 2 bases at J, with 9 bases in the middle. Study findings and constraints: Aged donors had fewer naive CD4+ cells and lower diversity than long-lived donors. Naive and antigen-experienced cells were not separated, limiting conclusive comparison. Roughly linear age-related decline in beta diversity appeared, significant by age about 37.

Alongside a J-beta primer mix, a sample-barcoded 5' primer served in a second PCR lasting 7 to 11 cycles. Each cDNA molecule carried a tag from a template-switch adaptor that contained 12 random nucleotides. TCRdb passed the 5' RACE reads through MiXCR, listing each CDR3 protein once. The sample lists about 1.4 million distinct CDR3 sequences, approximately 59% occurring once. Comment on this clonotype: What it binds is not known.

This rearrangement joins TRBV20-1 to TRBJ2-3; D unclear. Sequencing was done on a sample of blood. The clonotype was recovered from a man younger than 30 in good health. The CDR3 bases are TGCAGTGCTAGAGATGGTGCTTACACAGATACGCAGTATTTT. This sequence encodes CSARDGAYTDTQYF.